This is a list of T cell receptor delta chains from one sample in a study of gamma-delta T cells after stem cell transplantation. TCRdb re-processed the RT-PCR reads using CATT. The data contain more than 2,000 delta-chain clones, around 3.7% of them singletons. The sequencing sample was made of gamma-delta T cells. The receptors were gathered from a human donor. It is not recorded whose cells these are; they may come from a transplant donor. Both conserved end residues are part of each CDR3. A D gene is named only where the DNA matches it firmly. Rows may omit the clone size; those that give it use once, few, many or a size class.

V gene	clone size	J gene	D gene	CDR3 protein	CDR3 DNA
TRDV2	medium-sized	TRDJ1	TRDD3	CACDAWGIDTDKLIF	TGTGCCTGTGACGCATGGGGGATCGACACCGATAAACTCATCTTT
TRDV2	medium-sized	TRDJ1	TRDD3	CACDPVGRITPYNHFTGADKLIF	TGTGCCTGTGACCCCGTCGGCAGAATCACCCCGTACAATCACTTTACTGGGGCCGATAAACTCATCTTT
TRDV2	medium-sized	TRDJ1	TRDD3	CACDPVLGDTSYTDKLIF	TGTGCCTGTGACCCAGTACTGGGGGATACTTCCTACACCGATAAACTCATCTTT
TRDV2	medium-sized	TRDJ1	TRDD3	CACDTSFTGGAYTDKLIF	TGTGCCTGTGACACCTCCTTTACTGGGGGAGCTTACACCGATAAACTCATCTTT
TRDV2	medium-sized	TRDJ3	NA	CACDTGGLRSSWDTRQMFF	TGTGCCTGTGACACGGGGGGACTACGGAGCTCCTGGGACACCCGACAGATGTTTTTC
TRDV2	medium-sized	TRDJ1	TRDD3	CACAALRGAGGPYTDKLIF	TGTGCCTGTGCCGCCCTTAGGGGTGCTGGGGGACCTTACACCGATAAACTCATCTTT
TRDV2	large	TRDJ1	TRDD3	CACDPLGDTDKLIF	TGTGCCTGTGACCCGTTGGGGGATACCGATAAACTCATCTTT
TRDV2	medium-sized	TRDJ1	NA	CACDTVGVIDKLIF	TGTGCCTGTGACACCGTGGGGGTGATAGATAAACTCATCTTT
TRDV2	medium-sized	TRDJ1	TRDD3	CACDYWGKYTDKLIF	TGTGCCTGCGATTACTGGGGGAAGTACACCGATAAACTCATCTTT
TRDV3	few	TRDJ1	TRDD3	CAFVPMDLLIGWGIPRTDKLIF	TGTGCCTTCGTTCCCATGGACCTACTAATAGGATGGGGGATACCCAGAACCGATAAACTCATCTTT
TRDV2	medium-sized	TRDJ1	TRDD3	CACDPLGDTEGADKLIF	TGTGCCTGTGACCCACTGGGGGATACTGAGGGGGCCGATAAACTCATCTTT
TRDV2	medium-sized	TRDJ1	TRDD3	CACDQLLGGLYTDKLIF	TGTGCCTGTGACCAACTACTGGGGGGCCTATACACCGATAAACTCATCTTT
TRDV2	medium-sized	TRDJ3	TRDD3	CACDWGSSWDTRQMFF	TGTGCCTGTGACTGGGGGAGCTCCTGGGACACCCGACAGATGTTTTTC
TRDV2	medium-sized	TRDJ1	NA	CACDKLGEIAYTDKLIF	TGTGCCTGTGACAAGTTGGGGGAAATAGCGTACACCGATAAACTCATCTTT
TRDV2	medium-sized	TRDJ1	NA	CACDTLLQTLGTDKLIF	TGTGCCTGTGACACCCTTTTGCAAACCCTTGGCACCGATAAACTCATCTTT
TRAV29/DV5	few	TRDJ1	TRDD3	CAASVASYSLGDGGFFNTDKLIF	TGTGCAGCAAGCGTGGCTTCCTATTCTCTGGGGGATGGCGGTTTCTTTAACACCGATAAACTCATCTTT
TRDV2	large	TRDJ1	NA	CACDTLGHTRRTDKLIF	TGTGCCTGTGACACTCTGGGACATACCCGACGGACCGATAAACTCATCTTT
TRDV2	medium-sized	TRDJ1	TRDD3	CACDTVLGVPYTDKLIF	TGTGCCTGTGACACCGTACTGGGGGTTCCGTACACCGATAAACTCATCTTT
TRDV3	medium-sized	TRDJ3	NA	CAYTWWLSPWDTRQMFF	TGTGCCTACACCTGGTGGCTGAGCCCCTGGGACACCCGACAGATGTTTTTC
TRDV2	medium-sized	TRDJ1	NA	CACDTLEEDTTYTDKLIF	TGTGCCTGTGACACCCTGGAAGAGGATACAACTTACACCGATAAACTCATCTTT
TRDV2	NA	TRDJ1	TRDD3	CACDTVSGWGTPLKRELIF	TGTGCCTGTGACACCGTGAGTGGATGGGGGACCCCCCTAAAAAGGGAACTCATCTTT
TRDV2	medium-sized	TRDJ1	TRDD3	CACDTVDYGGYAGTDKLIF	TGTGCCTGTGACACCGTTGACTACGGGGGATACGCGGGCACCGATAAACTCATCTTT
TRDV2	few	TRDJ1	TRDD3	CACDPVLGDIVTDKLIF	TGTGCCTGTGATCCGGTATTGGGGGATATTGTAACCGATAAACTCATCTTT
TRDV2	NA	TRDJ2	TRDD3	CACDTVRLGDTALTAQLFF	TGTGCCTGTGACACCGTTCGACTGGGGGATACTGCCTTGACAGCACAACTCTTCTTT
TRDV2	medium-sized	TRDJ1	TRDD3	CACDKLGDPYTDKLIF	TGTGCCTGTGACAAACTGGGGGACCCGTACACCGATAAACTCATCTTT
TRDV2	medium-sized	TRDJ1	NA	CACDTVGTHSDKLIF	TGTGCCTGTGACACCGTGGGGACCCACTCCGATAAACTCATCTTT
TRDV1	medium-sized	TRDJ1	TRDD3	CALGELPSWGILPFYTDKLIF	TGTGCTCTTGGGGAACTGCCCTCTTGGGGGATACTTCCATTCTACACCGATAAACTCATCTTT
TRDV2	NA	TRDJ1	TRDD3	CACDLLGASYTDKLIF	TGTGCCTGTGATCTACTGGGGGCCTCATACACCGATAAACTCATCTTT
TRDV2	medium-sized	TRDJ1	NA	CACDILQRESDKLIF	TGTGCCTGTGACATTCTCCAGAGGGAATCGGATAAACTCATCTTT
TRDV2	medium-sized	TRDJ1	TRDD3	CACDPLLGDTSLSDKLIF	TGTGCCTGTGACCCCCTACTGGGGGATACATCTCTCTCGGATAAACTCATCTTT
TRDV1	medium-sized	TRDJ1	NA	CALGEPFFTTPYGVDKLIF	TGTGCTCTTGGGGAACCCTTCTTTACTACCCCTTATGGGGTCGATAAACTCATCTTT
TRDV1	NA	TRDJ1	TRDD3	CALGEDDWDRLGDTGNDKLIF	TGTGCTCTTGGGGAAGACGATTGGGACCGACTGGGGGATACGGGTAACGATAAACTCATCTTT
TRDV2	medium-sized	TRDJ2	NA	CACDTMGALTAQLFF	TGTGCCTGTGACACGATGGGAGCTTTGACAGCACAACTCTTCTTT
TRDV2	few	TRDJ1	TRDD3	CACDTVRLGDGRRTDKLIF	TGTGCCTGTGACACCGTTCGATTGGGGGATGGTCGAAGAACCGATAAACTCATCTTT
TRDV2	medium-sized	TRDJ1	TRDD3	CACDTVMGMGDRTDKLIF	TGTGCCTGTGACACCGTGATGGGAATGGGGGATAGGACCGATAAACTCATCTTT
TRDV2	medium-sized	TRDJ3	TRDD3	CACDSTGGYALAWDTRQMFF	TGTGCCTGTGACTCCACTGGGGGATACGCATTAGCCTGGGACACCCGACAGATGTTTTTC
TRDV2	medium-sized	TRDJ1	TRDD3	CACDTLGDPMYTDKLIF	TGTGCCTGTGACACACTGGGGGATCCTATGTACACCGATAAACTCATCTTT
TRDV2	large	TRDJ1	NA	CACDTVRYPTLEYTDKLIF	TGTGCCTGTGACACCGTTCGTTACCCTACTTTGGAGTACACCGATAAACTCATCTTT
TRDV1	NA	TRDJ1	TRDD3	CALGESDVGLLVGILSGRGPTDKLIF	TGTGCTCTTGGGGAATCAGATGTGGGCCTCCTGGTGGGGATACTCAGCGGGCGCGGACCCACCGATAAACTCATCTTT
TRDV1	medium-sized	TRDJ1	TRDD3	CALGEPGGGGSVLGVQPTYTDKLIF	TGTGCTCTTGGGGAACCGGGGGGTGGAGGCTCCGTACTGGGGGTTCAGCCGACGTACACCGATAAACTCATCTTT
TRDV2	large	TRDJ1	NA	CACDTVLGNDKLIF	TGTGCCTGTGACACCGTACTGGGCAACGATAAACTCATCTTT
TRDV2	large	TRDJ1	TRDD3	CACDRIPTGDTLTDKLIF	TGTGCCTGTGACCGCATTCCTACGGGGGATACGCTCACCGATAAACTCATCTTT
TRDV2	medium-sized	TRDJ1	TRDD3	CACDTVGLGDTSTDKLIF	TGTGCCTGTGACACCGTAGGGCTGGGGGATACCTCCACCGATAAACTCATCTTT
TRDV2	medium-sized	TRDJ1	TRDD3	CACDTVLGGRTTGGYNDLSDKLIF	TGTGCCTGTGACACTGTTTTAGGGGGTAGAACGACTGGGGGATACAACGACCTATCCGATAAACTCATCTTT
TRDV1	medium-sized	TRDJ1	NA	CALGDPPPTLGGFTDKLIF	TGTGCTCTTGGGGATCCCCCTCCTACCCTGGGTGGATTCACCGATAAACTCATCTTT
TRDV2	NA	TRDJ1	TRDD3	CACNSLGDTPADKLIF	TGTGCCTGTAACTCTCTGGGGGATACGCCCGCTGATAAACTCATCTTT
TRDV1	medium-sized	TRDJ1	TRDD3	CALGELQTSSRPNWGIPLDTDKLIF	TGTGCTCTTGGGGAACTTCAAACCTCGAGCAGACCGAACTGGGGGATACCCCTGGACACCGATAAACTCATCTTT
TRDV1	NA	TRDJ1	TRDD3	CALGGTTSYQYWGIRFYTDKLTF	TGTGCTCTTGGGGGAACAACTTCCTACCAGTACTGGGGGATACGCTTTTACACCGATAAACTCACCTTT
TRDV3	medium-sized	TRDJ1	TRDD3	CAIALGWDTPYTDKLIF	TGTGCCATTGCCCTGGGTTGGGATACCCCGTACACCGATAAACTCATCTTT
TRDV1	few	TRDJ1	TRDD3	CALGEDDWDRLGDTPTDKLIF	TGTGCTCTTGGGGAAGACGATTGGGACCGACTGGGGGATACGCCCACCGATAAACTCATCTTT
TRDV2	medium-sized	TRDJ3	TRDD3	CACDTAGGSRSWDTRQMFF	TGTGCCTGTGACACCGCTGGGGGAAGCCGCTCCTGGGACACCCGACAGATGTTTTTC
TRDV2	few	TRDJ1	TRDD3	CACDTLSGDATDKLIF	TGTGCCTGTGACACCCTCTCGGGGGATGCCACCGATAAACTCATCTTT
TRDV2	medium-sized	TRDJ1	TRDD3	CACDSVLGDTRSTDKLIF	TGTGCCTGTGACTCAGTACTGGGGGATACAAGAAGTACCGATAAACTCATCTTT
TRDV2	large	TRDJ1	TRDD3	CACDMMMGDTRDKLIF	TGTGCCTGTGACATGATGATGGGGGATACGCGCGATAAACTCATCTTT
TRDV2	medium-sized	TRDJ4	TRDD3	CACDTIPSLGDDWGRPLIF	TGTGCCTGTGACACTATTCCTTCACTGGGGGACGATTGGGGAAGACCCCTGATCTTT